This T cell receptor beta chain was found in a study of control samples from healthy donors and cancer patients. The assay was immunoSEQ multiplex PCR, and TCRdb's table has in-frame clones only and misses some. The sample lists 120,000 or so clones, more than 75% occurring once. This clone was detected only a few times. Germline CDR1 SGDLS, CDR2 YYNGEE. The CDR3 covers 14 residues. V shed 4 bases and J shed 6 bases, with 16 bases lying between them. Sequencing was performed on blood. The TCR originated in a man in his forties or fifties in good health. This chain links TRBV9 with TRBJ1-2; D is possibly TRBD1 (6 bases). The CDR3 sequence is CASSPGGRGHGYTF. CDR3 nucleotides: TGTGCCAGCAGCCCTGGGGGCAGGGGTCATGGCTACACCTTC.